This record covers a single TCR beta chain. Its target is not known. The source of the sample is a study of blood T cells in healthy people across ages. The germline V gene has CDR1 DFQATT and CDR2 SNEGSKA (reference sequence). This CDR3 has 11 residues. Alongside a J-beta primer mix, a sample-barcoded 5' primer served in a second PCR lasting about 7 to 12 cycles. From the 5' RACE reads, TCRdb called clonotypes with MiXCR, one entry per CDR3 protein. The sample carries 1.5 million to 2 million distinct CDR3 sequences, roughly 30% recorded once. Study-level findings and limits: Higher naive T cell percentage went strongly together with higher TCR beta diversity. Among T cells, TCR beta diversity per million cells dropped roughly linearly as age rose.

Sequences were obtained from blood. The chain joins TRBV20-1 to TRBJ2-5; D is unclear. The tail of the sequence fits TRBJ2-1 better, so the J call may be wrong. This clonotype was sampled from a woman between 25 and 40 years old in good health. The CDR3 is CSASIQETQFF. The CDR3 DNA is TGCAGTGCTAGTATTCAAGAGACCCAGTTCTTC.